This TCR beta chain came from a study of blood T cell repertoires in COVID-19. Whole-study context: Material from acute and convalescent COVID-19 was sourced from the United States, Italy and Spain.

The CDR3 sequence is 12 residues long. Germline V gene lookup returns CDR1 MNHEY and CDR2 SVGEGT. Trimming pared 5 bases from V and 8 bases from J, leaving 12 bases between. Method: immunoSEQ multiplex PCR; TCRdb's copy keeps in-frame clones and lacks some. The sample holds some 150,000 clones, about nine tenths seen once. The sequence came from a human donor in a cohort sampled during active COVID-19. The sequenced sample consisted of peripheral blood. The rearrangement uses TRBV6-2 or TRBV6-3 and TRBJ1-2; no reliable D call. CDR3 sequence (DNA): TGTGCCAGCAGTGAGCCGGGGAAAGGCTACACCTTC. This gives the protein CASSEPGKGYTF.